This TCR beta chain comes out of a study of OX40 agonist ivuxolimab in advanced cancers. The germline gives CDR1 KGHSH, CDR2 LQKENI. V was clipped by 3 bases and J by 12 bases, with 15 bases between them. The CDR3 is 13 residues long. The table came from immunoSEQ multiplex PCR; TCRdb's copy has only in-frame clones and leaves some out. The sample has tens of thousands of clones; approximately 84% are singletons. Findings and caveats of the study: Partial responders treated at 0.1-3.0 mg/kg exhibited clonal expansion among the lowest measured. More expanded clones were found, on average, in CD8+ than in CD4+ T cells. CD4+ and CD8+ blood T cells expanded clonally by week 6 at 0.1 to 3.0 mg/kg.

As to this clone: Its antigen is not known.

The chain joins TRBV18 to TRBJ2-1; D gene uncertain. The receptor was derived from an adult with an advanced solid tumor such as melanoma, head and neck, liver or kidney cancer. The source was CD4+ or CD8+ T cells sorted from blood, collected in a trial of the OX40 agonist ivuxolimab. DNA of the CDR3: TGTGCCAGCTCACCTCTTTTGTCGGGTTCGCAGTTCTTC. Its translation is CASSPLLSGSQFF.